This T cell receptor beta chain came from a study of neurological immune-mediated disorders. This clonotype was seen at least ten times. This CDR3 is built from 18 residues. Trimming removed 0 bases from V and 6 bases from J; junction bases left unmatched: 13. Per germline, CDR1 LNHNV and CDR2 YYDKDF (reference sequence). TCRdb itself ran the 5' RACE reads through MiXCR, one entry per CDR3 protein. The sample lists tens of thousands of distinct CDR3 sequences, around 5.2% occurring once. PBMCs stored at -80 C, numbering 2 million, were the origin of the unsorted libraries. J is TRBJ1-5 and V is TRBV15, with 8 bases fitting TRBD1. The TCR sequence derives from a man between 18 and 29 years old with multiple sclerosis. Material: PBMCs. The CDR3 nucleotides are TGTGCCACCAGCAGAGAGACCGATCTCGACAGGGGAGGTCAGCCCCAGCATTTT. Residues: CATSRETDLDRGGQPQHF.